The next 28 T cell receptor beta chains were all read from a single sample in a study of sequential checkpoint blockade in melanoma. Treatment of the sample: randomized to nivolumab then ipilimumab (arm A) or the reverse (arm B). The data were produced by immunoSEQ multiplex PCR, yet TCRdb's version contains in-frame clones alone and is incomplete. The sample has just under 20,000 clones, more than 60% seen once. Specimen: CD8+ T cells sorted from blood (inferred from file names), collected from a patient given nivolumab and ipilimumab in sequence. The receptors originated from a human donor with melanoma.

This chain connects TRBV5-1 to TRBJ2-7; 9 nucleotides line up with TRBD2. The V and J ends lost 0 bases and 4 bases, in that order; junction bases with no gene match: 11. There are 17 residues in the CDR3. Germline V lookup: CDR1 SGHRS, CDR2 YFSETQ. The CDR3 coding sequence is TGCGCCAGCAGCTTGGGTCAGGGACTAGCAGACCTTTACGAGCAGTACTTC. Translation gives CASSLGQGLADLYEQYF.

This chain links TRBV19 with TRBJ1-1; possible D gene TRBD1, 6 bases. CDR1 is LNHDA, CDR2 SQIVND, per germline (reference sequence). The CDR3 has 14 residues. V lost 6 bases and J lost 6, with 17 bases in between. CDR3 nucleotide sequence: TGTGCCAGTAGCCCCCGGAACAGGGCTTCTGAAGCTTTCTTT. Translated: CASSPRNRASEAFF.

The chain combines TRBV6-5 with TRBJ2-7; 9 bases align to TRBD2. Germline CDR1 and CDR2: MNHEY and SVGAGI. The length of the CDR3 is 14 residues. Losses at the gene ends were 7 bases for V and 4 bases for J; bases not matched to a gene: 8. The CDR3 nucleotides read TGTGCCAGCAACTTAGCGGGAGCCTCTTACGAGCAGTACTTC. Amino acid sequence: CASNLAGASYEQYF.

The V call is TRBV11-2, the J call TRBJ2-7, with TRBD2 identical over 11 bases. CDR1 is SGHAT and CDR2 is FQNNGV in the germline V gene. The CDR3 consists of 14 residues. The junction had 2 bases not matched to a gene; V was cut back by 3 bases and J by 4 bases. The CDR3 DNA follows: TGTGCCAGCAGCTTGTTAGCGGGGGGGTACGAGCAGTACTTC. Translating it yields CASSLLAGGYEQYF.

J is TRBJ2-1 and V is TRBV27; 8 bases map to TRBD1. Germline V gene lookup returns CDR1 MNHEY and CDR2 SMNVEV (reference sequence). With 5 bases clipped from V and 7 bases from J, the junction kept 10 bases outside the gene matches. CDR3 length: 15 residues. DNA of the CDR3: TGTGCCAGCAGTCCCGACAGGGGAGTTGGGAATGAGCAGTTCTTC. Its protein is CASSPDRGVGNEQFF.

The rearrangement links TRBV5-1 to TRBJ1-5; 9 positions match TRBD1. Germline V lookup: CDR1 SGHRS, CDR2 YFSETQ. The CDR3 runs 16 residues. Trimming took 4 bases from V and 1 from J; bases not matched to a gene: 6. The CDR3 loop is CASSKGQGGSNQPQHF. DNA for the CDR3: TGCGCCAGCAGCAAGGGACAGGGAGGGAGCAATCAGCCCCAGCATTTT.

The chain is built from TRBV10-1 and TRBJ2-2; 7 bases line up with TRBD1. V dropped 3 bases and J dropped 3; count of bases not matched to a gene: 7. CDR1 and CDR2 from the germline V gene are WNHNN and SYGVQD (reference sequence). The CDR3 consists of 16 residues. As DNA, the CDR3 is TGCGCCAGCAGTGATCCTAGGGGGCAGGACACCGGGGAGCTGTTTTTT. Amino acid sequence: CASSDPRGQDTGELFF.

This rearrangement joins TRBV5-4 to TRBJ1-1; D unresolved. Germline V gene data show CDR1 as SGHNT and CDR2 as YYREEE (reference sequence). The V end lost 5 bases, the J end lost 4 bases, and 12 bases lay between the germline ends. The CDR3 length is 13 residues. Here the CDR3 DNA reads TGTGCCAGCAGGTTTCGGGGAGGCACTGAAGCTTTCTTT. This gives the protein CASRFRGGTEAFF.

This rearrangement joins TRBV7-9 to TRBJ1-2; 8 bases map to TRBD1. Germline lookup yields CDR1 SEHNR and CDR2 FQNEAQ (reference sequence). Losses at the gene ends were 5 bases for V and 8 bases for J; bases not matched to a gene: 19. This CDR3 comprises 17 residues. The CDR3, as DNA: TGTGCCAGCAGCCCGGCCTACAGGGGGGGGTTGGTTGGCGGCTACACCTTC. Translation gives CASSPAYRGGLVGGYTF.

About this clone: The junction shows a germline mismatch at one end, possibly a read error. This chain joins TRBV7-9 and TRBJ1-1; no clear D. The CDR3 consists of 12 residues. The germline CDR1 and CDR2 sequences are SEHNR and FQNEAQ (reference sequence). The CDR3 nucleotides are TGTGCCAGCACCTTAGGTAGCACTGAAGCTTTCTTT. Protein: CASTLGSTEAFF. Supplemented by reference TRBV7-9 and TRBJ1-1, the full variable domain reads DTGVSQNPRHKITKRGQNVTFRCDPISEHNRLYWYRQTLGQGPEFLTYFQNEAQLEKSRLLSDRFSAERPKGSFSTLEIQRTEQGDSAMYLCASTLGSTEAFFGQGTRLTVV.

This clone was seen a single time. V gene TRBV4-2 combines with J gene TRBJ1-4; no reliable D call. Germline V gene lookup returns CDR1 LGHNA and CDR2 YNFKEQ. V lost 3 bases and J lost 0, with 14 bases in between. This CDR3 is built from 17 residues. The CDR3 sequence is CASSQVPQHATNEKLFF. DNA for the CDR3: TGTGCCAGCAGCCAGGTACCACAGCATGCAACTAATGAAAAACTGTTTTTT.

This clone was seen only a few times. The V call is TRBV19, the J call TRBJ1-5, with D possibly being TRBD1 (6 bases). V shed 7 bases and J shed 7 bases, with 17 bases lying between them. Germline CDR1 and CDR2: LNHDA and SQIVND (reference sequence). This CDR3 is built from 14 residues. The CDR3 spells CASKEDSSEQPQHF. The CDR3 coding sequence is TGTGCCAGTAAAGAGGACAGCTCTGAGCAGCCCCAGCATTTT.

The chain combines TRBV5-4 with TRBJ2-7; TRBD2 aligns across 7 bases. CDR1 and CDR2 from the germline V gene are SGHNT and YYREEE (reference sequence). The CDR3 extends over 14 amino acids. The junction had 8 bases not matched to a gene; V was cut back by 6 bases and J by 2 bases. CDR3 residues: CASTPGGRPYEQYF. As DNA, the CDR3 is TGTGCCAGCACCCCCGGGGGGAGACCCTACGAGCAGTACTTC.

This clone qualifies as medium-sized (0.01 to 0.1%). The chain links TRBV7-6 to TRBJ2-7, with 7 bases that match TRBD1. CDR1 is SGHVS, CDR2 FNYEAQ, per germline. Trimming cost V 0 bases and J 3 bases; bases outside gene matches: 2. This CDR3 comprises 14 residues. CDR3 nucleotides: TGTGCCAGCAGCTTAGCAGGGGGCAACTACGAGCAGTACTTC. Protein sequence: CASSLAGGNYEQYF.

The chain has TRBV27 and TRBJ1-1, with a weak D call TRBD1 (5 bases). V was trimmed by 1 base and J by 4 bases, leaving 10 bases between them. CDR1 is MNHEY and CDR2 is SMNVEV in the germline V gene (reference sequence). The CDR3 is 14 residues long. The DNA of the CDR3 is TGTGCCAGCAGTTTATATGGGGCGCTCACTGAAGCTTTCTTT. Its translation is CASSLYGALTEAFF.

In this sample, this clone turned up a few times. J is TRBJ1-6 and V is TRBV18; TRBD1 matches 7 bases. Trimming removed 7 bases from V and 10 bases from J; junction bases left unmatched: 10. The CDR3 consists of 14 residues. Germline CDR1 and CDR2: KGHSH and LQKENI. The CDR3 nucleotides are TGTGCCAGCTGGGACAGCCTATGGGGGTCACCCCTCCACTTT. Translating gives CASWDSLWGSPLHF.

The chain is built from TRBV27 and TRBJ2-3, with D tentatively TRBD1 (6 bases). With 5 bases removed from V and 6 bases from J, the gap between germline ends came to 15 bases. The CDR3 has 14 amino acids. Germline V gives CDR1 MNHEY, CDR2 SMNVEV (reference sequence). In DNA form, the CDR3 reads TGTGCCAGCAGTCTGTTCCCAACAGGGGATACGCAGTATTTT. It is translated as CASSLFPTGDTQYF.

V is TRBV28 and J is TRBJ2-7; 7 nucleotides agree with TRBD1. The germline V gene encodes CDR1 MDHEN and CDR2 SYDVKM. With V trimmed by 2 bases and J by 2 bases, 3 bases remained unmatched. The CDR3 contains 14 residues. CDR3 amino acids: CASSLRTGTYEQYF. Written as DNA, the CDR3 is TGTGCCAGCAGTTTACGGACAGGCACCTACGAGCAGTACTTC.

This chain uses TRBV9 with TRBJ2-6; D is unclear. The CDR3 extends over 16 amino acids. Germline V gene data show CDR1 as SGDLS and CDR2 as YYNGEE. Deletions cut 2 bases from V and 0 bases from J, with 9 bases between. The CDR3 coding sequence is TGTGCCAGCAGCGTCGCGGAAACCTCTGGGGCCAACGTCCTGACTTTC. Residues: CASSVAETSGANVLTF.

This rearrangement joins TRBV5-5 to TRBJ2-7; D not certain. CDR3 length: 13 amino acids. Germline V lookup: CDR1 SGHKS, CDR2 YYEKEE (reference sequence). V lost 1 base, J lost 2 bases, and 7 bases lay in between. The CDR3 protein is CASSLHPAYEQYF. DNA of the CDR3: TGTGCCAGCAGCTTGCACCCAGCCTACGAGCAGTACTTC.

The J gene is TRBJ2-7, the V gene TRBV19; 8 nucleotides match TRBD2. Per germline, CDR1 LNHDA and CDR2 SQIVND (reference sequence). Trimming cost V 5 bases and J 4 bases; bases outside gene matches: 10. The CDR3 contains 15 residues. CDR3 loop: CASSGGAGERYEQYF. CDR3 bases: TGTGCCAGTAGTGGGGGAGCGGGAGAACGGTACGAGCAGTACTTC.

V and J are TRBV28 and TRBJ2-7; TRBD1 aligns across 10 bases. The CDR3 length is 14 residues. Germline CDR1 reads MDHEN; CDR2 reads SYDVKM. After removal of 7 bases from V and 3 bases from J, the junction contained 6 bases not matched to a gene. CDR3 loop: CASTAGTGVYEQYF. The CDR3 coding sequence is TGTGCCAGCACCGCCGGGACAGGGGTCTACGAGCAGTACTTC.

The chain recombines TRBV7-3 with TRBJ2-6; D is unresolved. Germline V gene data show CDR1 as SGHTA and CDR2 as FQGTGA. The CDR3 sequence is 15 residues long. Trimming pared 3 bases from V and 2 bases from J, leaving 8 bases between. The CDR3 nucleotides read TGTGCCAGCAGCTTTCCTGGGCCTGGGGCCAACGTCCTGACTTTC. The encoded protein is CASSFPGPGANVLTF.

This chain connects TRBV27 to TRBJ2-1; tentative D call: TRBD1 (5 bases). Germline V CDR1 and CDR2: MNHEY, SMNVEV (reference sequence). The V gene lost 6 bases and the J gene lost 6 bases, with 9 bases spanning the gap. The CDR3 length is 12 residues. CDR3 nucleotides: TGTGCCAGCAGCCGACAGCCCAATGAGCAGTTCTTC. It encodes CASSRQPNEQFF.

The chain is built from TRBV28 and TRBJ2-7; 7 nucleotides align to TRBD1. This CDR3 contains 11 residues. Germline V lookup: CDR1 MDHEN, CDR2 SYDVKM. V gave up 6 bases and J gave up 12 bases; unmatched junction bases: 8. CDR3 coding DNA: TGTGCCAGCAGCACCGGGACAGAGGTGTACTTC. Translating it yields CASSTGTEVYF.

In DNA, the CDR3 is TGTGCCAGCAGCCAATTTATAGCGGGAGATAATGAGCAGTTCTTC. It is translated as CASSQFIAGDNEQFF. The chain links TRBV16 to TRBJ2-1; 9 bases line up with TRBD2. CDR1 is KGHSY and CDR2 is FQNENV in the germline V gene. The CDR3 covers 15 residues. J gave up 7 bases and V 1 base, and 5 bases lay outside the gene matches.

The genes are TRBV2 and TRBJ2-7, with 7 bases aligning to TRBD2. The J segment lost 7 bases and the V segment lost 10 bases, leaving 7 bases of the junction unmatched. Germline CDR1 is SNHLY and CDR2 is FYNNEI. This CDR3 comprises 11 residues. CDR3 loop: CAMGGTREQYF. The CDR3 bases are TGTGCCATGGGGGGGACGAGGGAGCAGTACTTC.

This chain uses TRBV4-1 with TRBJ1-2; 7 nucleotides agree with TRBD1. CDR3 length equals 15 residues. Germline CDR1 and CDR2: MGHRA and YSYEKL. The V and J ends lost 0 bases and 4 bases, in that order; junction bases with no gene match: 5. The CDR3 sequence: CASSQEGGTAYGYTF. CDR3 sequence (DNA): TGCGCCAGCAGCCAAGAAGGTGGGACAGCCTATGGCTACACCTTC.